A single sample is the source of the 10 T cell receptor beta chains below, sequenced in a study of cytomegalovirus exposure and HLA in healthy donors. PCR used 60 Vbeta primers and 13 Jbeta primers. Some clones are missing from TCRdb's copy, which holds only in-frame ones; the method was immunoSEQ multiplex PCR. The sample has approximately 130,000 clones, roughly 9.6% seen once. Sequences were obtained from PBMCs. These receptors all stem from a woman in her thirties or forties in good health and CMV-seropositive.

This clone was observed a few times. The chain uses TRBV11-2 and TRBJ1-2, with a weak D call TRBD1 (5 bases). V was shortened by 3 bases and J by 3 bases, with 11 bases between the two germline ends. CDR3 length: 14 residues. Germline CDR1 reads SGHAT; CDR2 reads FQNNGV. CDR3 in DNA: TGTGCCAGCAGCTTGGGGGGTTTTGACTATGGCTACACCTTC. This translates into CASSLGGFDYGYTF.

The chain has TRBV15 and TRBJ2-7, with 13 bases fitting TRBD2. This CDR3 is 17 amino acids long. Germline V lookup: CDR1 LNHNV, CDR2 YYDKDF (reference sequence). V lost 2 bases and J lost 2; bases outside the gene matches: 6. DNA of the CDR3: TGTGCCACCAGCAGATCAGGACTAGCGGGGGATACCTACGAGCAGTACTTC. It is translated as CATSRSGLAGDTYEQYF.

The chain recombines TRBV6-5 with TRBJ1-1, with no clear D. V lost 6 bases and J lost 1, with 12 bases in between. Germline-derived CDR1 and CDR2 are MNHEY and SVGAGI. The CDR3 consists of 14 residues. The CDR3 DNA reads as TGTGCCAGCAGCGGACTGCCCACGAACACTGAAGCTTTCTTT. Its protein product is CASSGLPTNTEAFF.

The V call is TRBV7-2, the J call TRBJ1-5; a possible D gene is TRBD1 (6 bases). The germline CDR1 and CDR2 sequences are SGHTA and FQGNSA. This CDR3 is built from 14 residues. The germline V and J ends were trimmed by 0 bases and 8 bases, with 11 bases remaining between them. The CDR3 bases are TGTGCCAGCAGCTTAGCGGGCAGGGGAAAGCCCCAGCATTTT. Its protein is CASSLAGRGKPQHF.

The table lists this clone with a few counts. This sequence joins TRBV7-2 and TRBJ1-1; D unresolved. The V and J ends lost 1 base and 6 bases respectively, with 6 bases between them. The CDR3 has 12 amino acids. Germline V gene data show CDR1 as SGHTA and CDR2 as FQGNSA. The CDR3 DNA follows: TGTGCCAGCAGCTTAGGGCGGGCTGAAGCTTTCTTT. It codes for CASSLGRAEAFF.

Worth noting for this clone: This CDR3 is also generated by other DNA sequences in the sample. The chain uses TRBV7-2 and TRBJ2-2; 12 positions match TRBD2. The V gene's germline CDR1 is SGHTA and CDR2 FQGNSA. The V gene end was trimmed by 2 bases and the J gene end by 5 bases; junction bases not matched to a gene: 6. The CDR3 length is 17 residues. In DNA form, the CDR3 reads TGTGCCAGCAGCTTAAGGCTAACTAGCGGGGGGACCGGGGAGCTGTTTTTT. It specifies CASSLRLTSGGTGELFF.

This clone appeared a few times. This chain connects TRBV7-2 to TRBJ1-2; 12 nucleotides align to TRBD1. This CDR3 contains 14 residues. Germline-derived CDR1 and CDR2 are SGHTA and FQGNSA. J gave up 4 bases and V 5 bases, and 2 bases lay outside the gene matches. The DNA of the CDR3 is TGTGCCAGCAGCCCGGGACAGGGGGCCTATGGCTACACCTTC. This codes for CASSPGQGAYGYTF. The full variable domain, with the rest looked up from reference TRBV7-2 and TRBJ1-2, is GAGVSQSPSNKVTEKGKDVELRCDPISGHTALYWYRQSLGQGLEFLIYFQGNSAPDKSGLPSDRFSAERTGGSVSTLTIQRTQQEDSAVYLCASSPGQGAYGYTFGSGTRLTVV.

CDR3 residues: CASSTTSSYEQYF. The CDR3 DNA follows: TGTGCCAGCAGCACTACTAGTTCCTACGAGCAGTACTTC. The chain combines TRBV13 with TRBJ2-7; D might be TRBD2 (5 bases). V was shortened by 5 bases and J by 1 base, with 9 bases between the two germline ends. From germline, CDR1 is PRHDT and CDR2 FYEKMQ (reference sequence). This CDR3 region has 13 residues.

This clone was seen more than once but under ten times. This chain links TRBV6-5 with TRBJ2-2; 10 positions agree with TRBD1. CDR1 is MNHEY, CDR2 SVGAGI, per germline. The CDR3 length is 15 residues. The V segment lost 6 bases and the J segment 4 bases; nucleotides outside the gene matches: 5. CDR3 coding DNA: TGTGCCAGCAGGAAGGGGACAGGGGTCACCGGGGAGCTGTTTTTT. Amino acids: CASRKGTGVTGELFF.

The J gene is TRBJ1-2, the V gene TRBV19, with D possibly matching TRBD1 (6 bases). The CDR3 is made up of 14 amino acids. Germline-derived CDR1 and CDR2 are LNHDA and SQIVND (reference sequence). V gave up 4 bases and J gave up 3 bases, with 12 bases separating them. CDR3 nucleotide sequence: TGTGCCAGTAGTAATAACAGGGACGACTATGGCTACACCTTC. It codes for CASSNNRDDYGYTF.